This TCR beta chain was captured in a study of T cell responses to AZD1222 COVID-19 vaccine. Broader study findings: In a largely white British group with more females than males, clonal diversity was possibly underestimated. Elevations in Spike-specific TCR breadth and depth followed administration of two AZD1222 doses.

Germline V CDR1 and CDR2: MNHEY, SVGAGI. CDR3 length equals 14 residues. Trimming took 2 bases from V and 1 from J; bases not matched to a gene: 1. A word on this clone: The antigen is unknown.

Profiled with immunoSEQ multiplex PCR; TCRdb holds only in-frame clones, not every one. The sample holds roughly 120,000 clones, about 86% seen once. The source was peripheral blood, collected on day 0 of AZD1222 vaccination. This receptor was identified in an adult in good health. This chain links TRBV6-5 with TRBJ1-1, with TRBD1 identical over 7 bases. The CDR3 here is CASSYQGENTEAFF. CDR3 in DNA: TGTGCCAGCAGTTACCAGGGGGAGAACACTGAAGCTTTCTTT.